This TCR beta chain was observed in a study of cytomegalovirus exposure and HLA in healthy donors. The study, taken as a whole, reports: Most of the TCR beta V segments (in an earlier analysis) were productive either about 90% or about 30% of the time.

A multiplex PCR was run with 60 Vbeta primers and 13 Jbeta primers. Assay: immunoSEQ multiplex PCR; the TCRdb copy retains only in-frame clones and omits some. The sample yields approximately 90,000 clones, 85% seen once. Germline V CDR1 and CDR2: MGHDK, SYGVNS. This CDR3 is built from 14 residues. Between the trimmed V and J ends, which lost 4 bases and 3 bases, there was a span of 13 bases. In the case of this clone: Its antigen is unidentified.

The chain carries TRBV25-1 and TRBJ2-7; tentative D call: TRBD1 (5 bases). This clonotype was sampled from a middle-aged man in good health and CMV-seropositive. What was sequenced was PBMCs. CDR3 sequence (DNA): TGTGCCAGCAGTGGGACAAGTATCCTCTACGAGCAGTACTTC. It is translated as CASSGTSILYEQYF.